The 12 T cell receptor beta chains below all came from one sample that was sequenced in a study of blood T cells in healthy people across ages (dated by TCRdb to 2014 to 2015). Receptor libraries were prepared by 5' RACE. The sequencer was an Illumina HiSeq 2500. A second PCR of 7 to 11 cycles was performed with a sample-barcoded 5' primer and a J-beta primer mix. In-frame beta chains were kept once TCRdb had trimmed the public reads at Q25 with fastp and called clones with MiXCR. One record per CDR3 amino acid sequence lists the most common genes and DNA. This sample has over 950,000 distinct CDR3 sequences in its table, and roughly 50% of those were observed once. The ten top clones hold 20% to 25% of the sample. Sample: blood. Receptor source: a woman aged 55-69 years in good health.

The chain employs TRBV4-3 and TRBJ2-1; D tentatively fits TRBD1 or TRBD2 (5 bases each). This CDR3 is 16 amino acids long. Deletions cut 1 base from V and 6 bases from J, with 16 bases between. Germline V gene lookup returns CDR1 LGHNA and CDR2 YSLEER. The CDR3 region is CASSQVFRGELNEQFF. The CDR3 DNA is TGCGCCAGCAGCCAAGTCTTCCGAGGGGAACTCAATGAGCAGTTCTTC.

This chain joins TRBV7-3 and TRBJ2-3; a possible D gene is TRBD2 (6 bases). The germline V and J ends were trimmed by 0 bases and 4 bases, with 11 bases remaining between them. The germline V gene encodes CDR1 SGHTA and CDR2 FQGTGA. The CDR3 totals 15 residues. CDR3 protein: CASSLTGGLSDTQYF. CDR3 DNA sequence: TGTGCCAGCAGCTTAACGGGGGGACTGTCAGATACGCAGTATTTT.

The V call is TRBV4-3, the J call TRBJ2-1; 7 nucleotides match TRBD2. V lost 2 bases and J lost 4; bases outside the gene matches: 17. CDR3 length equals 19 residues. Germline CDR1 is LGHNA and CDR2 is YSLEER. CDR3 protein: CASSQNPVGLEDVYNEQFF. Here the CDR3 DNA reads TGCGCCAGCAGCCAAAACCCTGTTGGACTAGAAGATGTGTACAATGAGCAGTTCTTC.

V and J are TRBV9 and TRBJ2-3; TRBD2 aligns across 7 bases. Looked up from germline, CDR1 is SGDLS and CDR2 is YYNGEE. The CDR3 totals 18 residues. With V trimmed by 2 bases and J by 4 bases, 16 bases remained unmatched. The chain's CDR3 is CASSVELMREFRPDTQYF. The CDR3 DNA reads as TGTGCCAGCAGCGTGGAACTGATGCGGGAGTTCCGCCCAGATACGCAGTATTTT.

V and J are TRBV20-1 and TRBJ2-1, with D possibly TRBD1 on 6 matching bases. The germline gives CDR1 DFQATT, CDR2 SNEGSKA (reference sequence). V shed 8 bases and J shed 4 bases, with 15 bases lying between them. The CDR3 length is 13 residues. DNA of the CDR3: TGCAGTTCCACCGGGACAACTTACAATGAGCAGTTCTTC. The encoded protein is CSSTGTTYNEQFF.

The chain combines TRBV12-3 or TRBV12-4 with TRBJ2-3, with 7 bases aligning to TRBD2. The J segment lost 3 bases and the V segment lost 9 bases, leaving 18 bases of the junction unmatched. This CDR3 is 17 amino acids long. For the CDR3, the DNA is TGTGCCAGTGGAGCCGGCCCCGCCGGGGAGGGTACAGATACGCAGTATTTT. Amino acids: CASGAGPAGEGTDTQYF.

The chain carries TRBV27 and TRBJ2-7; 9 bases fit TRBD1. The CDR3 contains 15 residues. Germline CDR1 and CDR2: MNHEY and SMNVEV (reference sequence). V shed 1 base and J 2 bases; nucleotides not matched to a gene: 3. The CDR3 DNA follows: TGTGCCAGCAGTTTATACAGGGGGCCGCCCTACGAGCAGTACTTC. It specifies CASSLYRGPPYEQYF.

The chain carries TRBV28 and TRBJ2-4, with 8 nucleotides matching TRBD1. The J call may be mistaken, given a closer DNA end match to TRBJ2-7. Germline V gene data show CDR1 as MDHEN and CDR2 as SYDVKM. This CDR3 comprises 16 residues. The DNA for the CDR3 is TGTGCCAGCAGTGAAGGGGGGTGGGACAGGACCTACGAGCAGTACTTC. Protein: CASSEGGWDRTYEQYF.

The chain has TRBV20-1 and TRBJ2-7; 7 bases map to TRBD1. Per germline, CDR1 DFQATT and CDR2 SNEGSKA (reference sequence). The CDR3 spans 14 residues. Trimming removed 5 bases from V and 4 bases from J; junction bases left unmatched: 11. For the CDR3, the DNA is TGCAGTGCTCGTCAACAGGGGATGGTATACGAGCAGTACTTC. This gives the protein CSARQQGMVYEQYF.

This CDR3 is CSAEGSGLVGYEQYF. Here the CDR3 DNA reads TGCAGTGCCGAGGGGTCGGGACTAGTTGGGTACGAGCAGTACTTC. The genes are TRBV20-1 and TRBJ2-7; 8 nucleotides match TRBD2. The germline CDR1 and CDR2 sequences are DFQATT and SNEGSKA (reference sequence). J gave up 4 bases and V 6 bases, and 14 bases lay outside the gene matches. The CDR3 has 15 residues.

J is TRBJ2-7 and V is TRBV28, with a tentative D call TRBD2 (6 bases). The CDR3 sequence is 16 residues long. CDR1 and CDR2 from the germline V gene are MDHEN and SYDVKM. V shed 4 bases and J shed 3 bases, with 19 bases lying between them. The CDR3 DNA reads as TGTGCCAGCAGTTCGCCCTTCGTAGTGGGAGGCTACGAGCAGTACTTC. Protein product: CASSSPFVVGGYEQYF.

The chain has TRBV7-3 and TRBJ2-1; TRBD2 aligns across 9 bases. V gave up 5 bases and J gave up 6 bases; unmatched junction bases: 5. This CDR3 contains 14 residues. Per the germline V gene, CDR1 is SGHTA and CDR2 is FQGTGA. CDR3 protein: CASSALAGSNEQFF. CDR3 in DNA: TGTGCCAGCAGCGCCCTAGCGGGAAGCAATGAGCAGTTCTTC.